Presented here are 8 T cell receptor beta chains from one specimen sequenced in a study of blood T cell repertoires in COVID-19. TCRdb's table, derived via immunoSEQ multiplex PCR, lists solely in-frame clones and lacks some. The sample yields fewer than 300,000 clones, 75% to 85% seen once. The material sequenced was peripheral blood. The source is a man between 50 and 59 years old with active or convalescent COVID-19.

The chain has TRBV21-1 and TRBJ2-2; the table's D call TRBD1 went unverified against the DNA. TRBV21-1 constitutes a pseudogene. CDR3 length: 18 amino acids. The CDR3 is CASNHCNTGGRLTGELFF. The CDR3 DNA is TGTGCCAGCAACCATTGCAACACAGGGGGCAGACTCACCGGGGAGCTGTTTTTT.

V usage is TRBV7-9 and J usage is TRBJ2-1; 8 bases agree with TRBD2. Trimming at V came to 4 bases and at J to 10 bases, leaving 3 bases not matched to a gene. CDR3 length: 12 amino acids. Per the germline V gene, CDR1 is SEHNR and CDR2 is FQNEAQ (reference sequence). The CDR3 DNA is TGTGCCAGCAGCTATTTAGCGGGAGAGCAGTTCTTC. Translation: CASSYLAGEQFF.

V gene TRBV2 combines with J gene TRBJ2-5, with 9 nucleotides matching TRBD2. The V gene's germline CDR1 is SNHLY and CDR2 FYNNEI. The V segment lost 5 bases and the J segment 5 bases; nucleotides outside the gene matches: 15. This CDR3 has 17 residues. The CDR3 nucleotides are TGTGCCAGCAGTTTCGCCCTAGCGGGAAAACGGGGGGAGACCCAGTACTTC. This sequence encodes CASSFALAGKRGETQYF.

The chain combines TRBV14 with TRBJ1-4; D gene ambiguous. The germline V gene encodes CDR1 SGHDN and CDR2 FVKESK. This CDR3 is built from 12 residues. V lost 1 base and J lost 7, with 4 bases in between. CDR3 loop: CASSQAGEKLFF. The CDR3, as DNA: TGTGCCAGCAGCCAAGCGGGTGAAAAACTGTTTTTT. Full variable domain (missing parts from reference TRBV14 and TRBJ1-4): EAGVTQFPSHSVIEKGQTVTLRCDPISGHDNLYWYRRVMGKEIKFLLHFVKESKQDESGMPNNRFLAERTGGTYSTLKVQPAELEDSGVYFCASSQAGEKLFFGSGTQLSVL.

The V and J genes are TRBV5-1 and TRBJ2-5; 7 bases align to TRBD1. In germline, CDR1 is SGHRS, CDR2 YFSETQ. CDR3 size: 16 residues. With V trimmed by 4 bases and J by 1 base, 10 bases remained unmatched. The CDR3 bases are TGCGCCAGCAGCCCGGGTACGACAGGGCCCCAAGAGACCCAGTACTTC. It codes for CASSPGTTGPQETQYF.

The chain couples TRBV11-2 to TRBJ2-1, with 8 positions matching TRBD2. V trimming: 1 base; J trimming: 6 bases; junction bases outside the gene matches: 8. Germline CDR1 is SGHAT and CDR2 is FQNNGV. The CDR3 contains 16 residues. CDR3 sequence (DNA): TGTGCCAGCAGCTTAGTCTTTGCCGGGACTAGCAATGAGCAGTTCTTC. This sequence encodes CASSLVFAGTSNEQFF.

The chain has TRBV29-1 and TRBJ1-2; TRBD1 aligns across 9 bases. Germline V CDR1 and CDR2: SQVTM, ANQGSEA. V shed 1 base, J shed 5 bases, and the junction held 8 bases outside the gene matches. The CDR3 extends over 15 amino acids. CDR3 in DNA: TGCAGCGTTGAAGGATCCGGGACAGGGCATTATGGCTACACCTTC. It encodes CSVEGSGTGHYGYTF.

Comments on this clone: The same CDR3 is also encoded by other DNA sequences in this sample. V is TRBV7-2 and J is TRBJ1-2, with D possibly matching TRBD1 (5 bases). The CDR3 length is 13 residues. V lost 3 bases, J lost 3 bases, and 8 bases lay in between. Germline V gives CDR1 SGHTA, CDR2 FQGNSA. The CDR3 spells CASSLGLDYGYTF. CDR3 sequence (DNA): TGTGCCAGCAGCTTGGGGCTGGACTATGGCTACACCTTC. Looking up the rest from reference TRBV7-2 and TRBJ1-2 gives the full variable domain: GAGVSQSPSNKVTEKGKDVELRCDPISGHTALYWYRQSLGQGLEFLIYFQGNSAPDKSGLPSDRFSAERTGGSVSTLTIQRTQQEDSAVYLCASSLGLDYGYTFGSGTRLTVV.